This T cell receptor (beta chain) was captured in a study of response to subunit inactivated influenza vaccine. Study-level findings and limits: T cells newly recruited by each seasonal influenza vaccination are few, the authors suggested.

This clonotype was found many times. No antigen is known for it. TCRdb re-derived calls from the RT-PCR reads in MiXCR, one entry per CDR3 protein. The top ten clones hold 1.5% to 2% of a sample with 530,000 or so distinct CDR3 sequences, about 25% of them seen once. The TCR sequence derives from a man aged 50-59 years who received an inactivated influenza vaccine. The material was CD4+ T cells sorted from PBMCs, obtained roughly 5 days after vaccination.

As DNA, the CDR3 is TGTGCCAGCAGCTTAGTGGGGGGACAGGTTACCTACGAGCAGTACTTC. Its translation is CASSLVGGQVTYEQYF. This chain joins TRBV7-9 and TRBJ2-7; TRBD1 aligns across 8 bases. The V gene's germline CDR1 is SEHNR and CDR2 FQNEAQ (reference sequence). The trim removed 1 base at V and 2 bases at J, leaving 7 bases unmatched. The CDR3 has 16 residues.